This T cell receptor beta chain was observed in a study of blood T cell repertoires in COVID-19. Assay: immunoSEQ multiplex PCR; the TCRdb copy retains only in-frame clones and omits some. Here the sample spans roughly 330,000 clones, roughly 88% being singletons. Germline assignment: CDR1 SGHTS and CDR2 YDEGEE. Trimming took off 10 bases at V and 0 bases at J, with 14 bases between the two ends. The CDR3 length is 14 residues. The V and J genes are TRBV5-8 and TRBJ2-4, with unresolved D. The sequencing input was peripheral blood. This receptor was taken from a woman between 45 and 60 years old with active or convalescent COVID-19. CDR3 sequence reads: CAGSLDIAKNIQYF. As DNA, the CDR3 is TGTGCCGGCTCGTTAGACATAGCCAAAAACATTCAGTACTTC.